This TCR beta chain was found in a study of CD8 T cells in ankylosing spondylitis. Notes on the study in general: Reported data indicate significant enrichment of disease-linked clones within matched ankylosing spondylitis synovial fluid. Made up of fewer than 10 highly homologous variants, a TCR beta motif appeared characteristic of ankylosing spondylitis blood.

The CDR3 contains 14 residues. Between the trimmed V and J ends, which lost 5 bases and 7 bases, there was a span of 15 bases. 5'-RACE, quantitative and with molecular barcodes, yielded the TCR beta libraries. Using its own MiXCR run on the 5' RACE reads, TCRdb lists one record per CDR3 protein. The sample lists around 220,000 distinct CDR3 sequences, approximately 20% occurring once. A few counts support this clonotype. What it binds is not known. This clonotype was obtained from a male donor with ankylosing spondylitis. The sequenced material came from blood, either unsorted or a sorted T cell fraction (not recorded which). The V call is TRBV12-3 or TRBV12-4, the J call TRBJ2-1; TRBD2 is a possible D gene (5 bases). Written as DNA, the CDR3 is TGTGCCAGCAGTACACAACGAAGCGGAAATGAGCAGTTCTTC. As protein: CASSTQRSGNEQFF.